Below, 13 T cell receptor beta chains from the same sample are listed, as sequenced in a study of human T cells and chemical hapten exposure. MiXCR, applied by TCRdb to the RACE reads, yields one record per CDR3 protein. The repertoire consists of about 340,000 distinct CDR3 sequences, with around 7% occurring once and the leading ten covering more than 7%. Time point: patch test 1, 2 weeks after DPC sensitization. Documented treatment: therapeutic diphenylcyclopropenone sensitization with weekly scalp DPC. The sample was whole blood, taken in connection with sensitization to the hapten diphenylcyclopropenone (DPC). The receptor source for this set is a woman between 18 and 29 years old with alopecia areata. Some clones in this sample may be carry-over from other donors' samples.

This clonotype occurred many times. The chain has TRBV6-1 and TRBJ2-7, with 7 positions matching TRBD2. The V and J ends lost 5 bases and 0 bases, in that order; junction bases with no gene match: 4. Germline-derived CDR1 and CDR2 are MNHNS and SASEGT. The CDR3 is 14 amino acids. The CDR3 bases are TGTGCCAGCAGTCAGCGGGGCGCCTCCTACGAGCAGTACTTC. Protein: CASSQRGASYEQYF.

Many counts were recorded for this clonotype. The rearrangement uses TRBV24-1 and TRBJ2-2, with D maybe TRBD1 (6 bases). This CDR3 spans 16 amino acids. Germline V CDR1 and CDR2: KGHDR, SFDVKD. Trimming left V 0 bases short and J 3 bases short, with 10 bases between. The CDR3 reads CATSDLKDSDTGELFF. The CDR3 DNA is TGTGCCACCAGTGATTTGAAGGACAGTGACACCGGGGAGCTGTTTTTT.

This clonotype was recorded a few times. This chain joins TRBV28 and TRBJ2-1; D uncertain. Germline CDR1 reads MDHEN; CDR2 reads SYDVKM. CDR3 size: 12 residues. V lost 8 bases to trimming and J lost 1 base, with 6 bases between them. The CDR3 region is CASQRSYNEQFF. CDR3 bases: TGTGCCAGCCAACGTTCCTACAATGAGCAGTTCTTC. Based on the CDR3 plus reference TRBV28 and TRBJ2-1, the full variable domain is DVKVTQSSRYLVKRTGEKVFLECVQDMDHENMFWYRQDPGLGLRLIYFSYDVKMKEKGDIPEGYSVSREKKERFSLILESASTNQTSMYLCASQRSYNEQFFGPGTRLTVL.

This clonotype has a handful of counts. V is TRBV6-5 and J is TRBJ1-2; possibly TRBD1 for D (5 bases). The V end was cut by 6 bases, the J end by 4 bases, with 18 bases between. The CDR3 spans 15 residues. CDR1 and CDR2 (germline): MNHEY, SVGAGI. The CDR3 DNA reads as TGTGCCAGCAGGCCCGGGGCAGCCTTGGCCTATGGCTACACCTTC. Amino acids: CASRPGAALAYGYTF.

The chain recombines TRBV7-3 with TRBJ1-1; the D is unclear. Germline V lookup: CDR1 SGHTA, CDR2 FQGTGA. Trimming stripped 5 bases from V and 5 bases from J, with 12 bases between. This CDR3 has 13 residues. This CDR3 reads CASSAASGTEAFF. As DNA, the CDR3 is TGTGCCAGCAGCGCAGCGAGCGGTACTGAAGCTTTCTTT. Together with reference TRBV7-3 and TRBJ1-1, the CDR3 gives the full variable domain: GAGVSQTPSNKVTEKGKYVELRCDPISGHTALYWYRQSLGQGPEFLIYFQGTGAADDSGLPNDRFFAVRPEGSVSTLKIQRTERGDSAVYLCASSAASGTEAFFGQGTRLTVV.

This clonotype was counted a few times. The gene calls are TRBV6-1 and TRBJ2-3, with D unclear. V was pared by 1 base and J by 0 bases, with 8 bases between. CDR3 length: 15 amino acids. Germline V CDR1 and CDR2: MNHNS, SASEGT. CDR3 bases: TGTGCCAGCAGTGAAGGAATCTCTAGCACAGATACGCAGTATTTT. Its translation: CASSEGISSTDTQYF.

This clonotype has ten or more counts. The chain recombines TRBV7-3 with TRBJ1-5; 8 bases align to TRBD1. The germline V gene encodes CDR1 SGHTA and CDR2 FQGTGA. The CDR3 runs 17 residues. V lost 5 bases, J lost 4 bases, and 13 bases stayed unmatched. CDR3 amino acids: CASSVRGRKDGNQPQHF. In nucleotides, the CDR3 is TGTGCCAGCAGCGTCAGGGGGCGCAAGGACGGGAATCAGCCCCAGCATTTT.

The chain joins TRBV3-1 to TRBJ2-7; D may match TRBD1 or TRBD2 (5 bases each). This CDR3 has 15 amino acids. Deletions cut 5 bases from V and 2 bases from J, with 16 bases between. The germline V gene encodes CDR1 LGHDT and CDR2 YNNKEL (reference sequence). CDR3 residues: CASSVGELMAYEQYF. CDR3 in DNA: TGTGCCAGCAGCGTGGGGGAGCTTATGGCCTACGAGCAGTACTTC.

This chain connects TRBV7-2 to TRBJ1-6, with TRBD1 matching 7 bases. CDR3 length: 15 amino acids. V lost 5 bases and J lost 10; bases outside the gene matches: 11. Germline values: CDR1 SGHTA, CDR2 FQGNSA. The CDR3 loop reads CASSLSTGIGSPLHF. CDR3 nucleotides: TGTGCCAGCAGCCTATCGACAGGGATCGGATCACCCCTCCACTTT. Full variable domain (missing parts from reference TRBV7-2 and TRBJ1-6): GAGVSQSPSNKVTEKGKDVELRCDPISGHTALYWYRQSLGQGLEFLIYFQGNSAPDKSGLPSDRFSAERTGGSVSTLTIQRTQQEDSAVYLCASSLSTGIGSPLHFGNGTRLTVT.

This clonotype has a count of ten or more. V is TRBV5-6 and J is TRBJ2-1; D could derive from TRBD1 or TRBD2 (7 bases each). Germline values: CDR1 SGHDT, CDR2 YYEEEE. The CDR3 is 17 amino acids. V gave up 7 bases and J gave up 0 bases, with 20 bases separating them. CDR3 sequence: CASFGGDSLFSYNEQFF. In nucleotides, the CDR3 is TGTGCCAGCTTTGGGGGGGACAGCCTATTCTCCTACAATGAGCAGTTCTTC.

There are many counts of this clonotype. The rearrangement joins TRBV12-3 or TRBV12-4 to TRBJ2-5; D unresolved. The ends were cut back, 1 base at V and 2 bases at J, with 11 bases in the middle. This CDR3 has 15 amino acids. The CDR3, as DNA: TGTGCCAGCAGTTTAGGGCGGAACCTTCAAGAGACCCAGTACTTC. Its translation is CASSLGRNLQETQYF.

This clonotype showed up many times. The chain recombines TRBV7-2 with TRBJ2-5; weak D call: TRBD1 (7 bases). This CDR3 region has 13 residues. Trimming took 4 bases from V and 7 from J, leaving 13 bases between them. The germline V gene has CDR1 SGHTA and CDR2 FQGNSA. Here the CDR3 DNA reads TGTGCCAGCAGCTCGGAGGGGGCGGGGACCCAGTACTTC. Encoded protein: CASSSEGAGTQYF.

This CDR3 reads CASSFQGEGQPQHF. The CDR3 DNA is TGTGCCAGCAGTTTCCAGGGGGAGGGGCAGCCCCAGCATTTT. V and J are TRBV7-2 and TRBJ1-5, with 7 bases matching TRBD1. V was pared by 6 bases and J by 7 bases, with 9 bases of the junction left unmatched. The germline V gene has CDR1 SGHTA and CDR2 FQGNSA. This CDR3 has 14 amino acids.